The next 29 T cell receptor beta chains were all read from a single sample in a study of T-cell memory formation after mild COVID-19. Each CDR3 protein is one row after TCRdb ran MiXCR on the 5' RACE reads. Counted here are 190,000 or so distinct CDR3 sequences, about 22% occurring once; the ten biggest clones make up roughly 23%. Sequenced material: PBMCs or a T cell subset sorted from them (not recorded which). Receptors were obtained from an adult woman who had mild COVID-19 (a few samples of this study predate the infection). Cell type and time point are not known.

CDR3 protein: CASRKYGQDTDTQYF. The CDR3 DNA sequence: TGCGCCAGCAGGAAATATGGACAGGACACAGATACGCAGTATTTT. The chain employs TRBV5-1 and TRBJ2-3, with TRBD1 identical over 7 bases. This CDR3 has 15 residues. Germline lookup yields CDR1 SGHRS and CDR2 YFSETQ. Trimming at V came to 5 bases and at J to 2 bases, leaving 8 bases not matched to a gene.

This clonotype came up a few times. This chain links TRBV20-1 with TRBJ2-1, with TRBD2 identical over 13 bases. Losses at the gene ends were 7 bases for V and 8 bases for J; bases not matched to a gene: 2. Germline V lookup: CDR1 DFQATT, CDR2 SNEGSKA (reference sequence). This CDR3 comprises 12 residues. The CDR3 DNA reads as TGCAGTGTACTAGCGGGGGGGGATGAGCAGTTCTTC. Translation: CSVLAGGDEQFF.

In its sample, this clonotype was seen a few times. The chain carries TRBV5-1 and TRBJ2-1; D is possibly TRBD2 (5 bases). The CDR3 loop spans 16 amino acids. Germline V gene lookup returns CDR1 SGHRS and CDR2 YFSETQ. V lost 0 bases and J 4 bases, leaving 14 bases between the germline ends. The CDR3 DNA sequence: TGCGCCAGCAGCTTGGAATTGCGGGTTATTTACAATGAGCAGTTCTTC. It encodes CASSLELRVIYNEQFF.

This clonotype was observed a few times. V gene TRBV4-1 combines with J gene TRBJ2-1; 11 bases map to TRBD1. This CDR3 is built from 15 residues. Germline assignment: CDR1 MGHRA and CDR2 YSYEKL. Unmatched junction bases numbered 0, after V lost 3 bases and J lost 2 bases. The DNA of the CDR3 is TGCGCCAGCAGCCAGGGACAGGGGGCCTACAATGAGCAGTTCTTC. Translated, it gives CASSQGQGAYNEQFF.

This clonotype occurred many times. The rearrangement links TRBV9 to TRBJ1-2; unclear D gene. CDR1 is SGDLS, CDR2 YYNGEE, per germline. V lost 4 bases, J lost 6 bases, and 28 bases lay in between. This CDR3 comprises 18 residues. This CDR3 reads CASSPFALGSGAGHGYTF. The CDR3 region has the DNA TGTGCCAGCAGCCCCTTTGCTCTAGGATCGGGAGCTGGCCATGGCTACACCTTC.

The rearrangement uses TRBV29-1 and TRBJ1-1; no firm D call. Trimming cost V 4 bases and J 3 bases, with 6 bases left between them. CDR3 length equals 11 residues. The V gene's germline CDR1 is SQVTM and CDR2 ANQGSEA. CDR3 region: CSVVGDTEAFF. The CDR3 DNA reads TGCAGCGTTGTTGGGGACACTGAAGCTTTCTTT. Together with reference TRBV29-1 and TRBJ1-1, the CDR3 gives the full variable domain: SAVISQKPSRDICQRGTSLTIQCQVDSQVTMMFWYRQQPGQSLTLIATANQGSEATYESGFVIDKFPISRPNLTFSTLTVSNMSPEDSSIYLCSVVGDTEAFFGQGTRLTVV.

V and J are TRBV15 and TRBJ2-7; D is perhaps TRBD2 (7 bases). The V end lost 5 bases, the J end lost 5 bases, and 19 bases lay between the germline ends. The CDR3 spans 15 residues. The germline V gene encodes CDR1 LNHNV and CDR2 YYDKDF (reference sequence). In nucleotides, the CDR3 is TGTGCCACCAGCTCCGGGGGGCGGATGGACGACGAGCAGTACTTC. Translated, it gives CATSSGGRMDDEQYF.

CDR3 sequence (DNA): TGTGCCACCTCCCAAGTAGCGGGAGGGACGGATACGCAGTATTTT. Protein: CATSQVAGGTDTQYF. The V call is TRBV15, the J call TRBJ2-3, with 11 nucleotides matching TRBD2. There are 15 residues in the CDR3. In germline, CDR1 is LNHNV, CDR2 YYDKDF (reference sequence). J gave up 6 bases and V 8 bases, and 10 bases lay outside the gene matches.

This clonotype has more than one count but fewer than ten. The V gene is TRBV6-2 or TRBV6-3, the J gene TRBJ1-2; D may be TRBD1 (6 bases). V shed 2 bases and J shed 0 bases, with 16 bases lying between them. This CDR3 contains 17 residues. Germline V gene lookup returns CDR1 MNHEY and CDR2 SVGEGT. The CDR3 nucleotides read TGTGCCAGCAGTTACAGGGCTACGGACAGAACTAACTATGGCTACACCTTC. Translating gives CASSYRATDRTNYGYTF.

The chain couples TRBV14 to TRBJ1-1; no definite D call. V dropped 5 bases and J dropped 6 bases, with 16 bases sitting between them. Germline V gene sequence: CDR1 SGHDN, CDR2 FVKESK. The CDR3 has 14 amino acids. CDR3 bases: TGTGCCAGCAGCACTATAAGCATATGGGCTGAAGCTTTCTTT. Amino acids: CASSTISIWAEAFF.

The chain carries TRBV12-3 or TRBV12-4 and TRBJ2-7; unclear D gene. The V gene lost 5 bases and the J gene lost 6 bases, with 14 bases spanning the gap. The CDR3 is made up of 13 amino acids. CDR3 residues: CASSPGPPSEQYF. The CDR3 DNA sequence: TGTGCCAGCAGTCCCGGCCCTCCCAGCGAGCAGTACTTC.

This clonotype has more than one count but fewer than ten. The rearrangement joins TRBV27 to TRBJ1-1; no clear D gene. The CDR3 loop spans 13 amino acids. CDR1 and CDR2 (germline): MNHEY, SMNVEV (reference sequence). The ends were cut back, 6 bases at V and 1 base at J, with 9 bases in the middle. CDR3 DNA sequence: TGTGCCAGCAGATCGTATGGGAACACTGAAGCTTTCTTT. It yields the protein CASRSYGNTEAFF.

This clonotype was observed a few times. This rearrangement joins TRBV6-2 or TRBV6-3 to TRBJ2-2, with 7 bases aligning to TRBD1. The CDR3 has 16 amino acids. Per germline, CDR1 MNHEY and CDR2 SVGEGT. The junction had 7 bases not matched to a gene; V was cut back by 5 bases and J by 1 base. The CDR3 reads CASSLTWTGNTGELFF. The CDR3 DNA is TGTGCCAGCAGTCTCACTTGGACAGGGAACACCGGGGAGCTGTTTTTT.

This clonotype showed up many times. The chain links TRBV6-2 or TRBV6-3 to TRBJ2-6, with a possible D match to TRBD1 (6 bases). CDR1 is MNHEY and CDR2 is SVGEGT in the germline V gene. The CDR3 runs to 15 residues. The germline V and J ends were trimmed by 2 bases and 2 bases, with 7 bases remaining between them. CDR3 region: CASSYQGTGANVLTF. The CDR3 bases are TGTGCCAGCAGTTACCAGGGGACTGGGGCCAACGTCCTGACTTTC.

The V call is TRBV5-1, the J call TRBJ1-2; weak D call: TRBD1 (5 bases). With 4 bases removed from V and 1 base from J, the gap between germline ends came to 14 bases. This CDR3 spans 15 amino acids. The germline gives CDR1 SGHRS, CDR2 YFSETQ. The CDR3 region is CASSVDEGDNYGYTF. For the CDR3, the DNA is TGCGCCAGCAGCGTCGATGAAGGGGATAACTATGGCTACACCTTC.

This clonotype was seen at least ten times. The genes are TRBV27 and TRBJ2-1, with D possibly TRBD2 on 6 matching bases. The CDR3 has 15 residues. Trimming stripped 3 bases from V and 9 bases from J, with 18 bases between. Germline loops: CDR1 MNHEY, CDR2 SMNVEV (reference sequence). CDR3 sequence reads: CASSLAGPRFGEQFF. The DNA of the CDR3 is TGTGCCAGCAGTTTGGCGGGACCTAGATTCGGTGAGCAGTTCTTC.

The rearrangement uses TRBV5-5 and TRBJ2-7; the D gene could be TRBD1 or TRBD2 (5 bases each). The CDR3 has 13 residues. Per germline, CDR1 SGHKS and CDR2 YYEKEE (reference sequence). Trimming removed 5 bases at V and 1 base at J, with 10 bases between. CDR3 amino acids: CASRGTSSYEQYF. The CDR3 region has the DNA TGTGCCAGCAGAGGGACGTCTTCCTACGAGCAGTACTTC.

The chain is built from TRBV7-2 and TRBJ2-3, with 10 bases aligning to TRBD1. Germline V gene lookup returns CDR1 SGHTA and CDR2 FQGNSA. Losses at the gene ends were 3 bases for V and 3 bases for J; bases not matched to a gene: 3. CDR3 length: 15 amino acids. Here the CDR3 DNA reads TGTGCCAGCAGCTTCGGGACAGGGGTTACAGATACGCAGTATTTT. Its protein product is CASSFGTGVTDTQYF.

J is TRBJ1-6 and V is TRBV11-2; unclear D gene. CDR1 SGHAT and CDR2 FQNNGV come from the germline V gene. The CDR3 has 13 residues. V lost 4 bases, J lost 8 bases, and 9 bases lay in between. CDR3 protein: CASSYGDYSPLHF. The CDR3 DNA reads as TGTGCCAGCAGCTACGGCGACTATTCACCCCTCCACTTT.

The rearrangement joins TRBV4-1 to TRBJ1-2; D unclear. This CDR3 has 16 residues. Germline loops: CDR1 MGHRA, CDR2 YSYEKL. V dropped 0 bases and J dropped 10 bases, with 21 bases sitting between them. The CDR3 spells CASSQDFSSVPWNYTF. The CDR3 DNA follows: TGCGCCAGCAGCCAAGATTTTAGCTCAGTCCCCTGGAACTACACCTTC.

The rearrangement joins TRBV5-1 to TRBJ1-5; D unclear. V dropped 0 bases and J dropped 0 bases, with 7 bases sitting between them. Germline V gene lookup returns CDR1 SGHRS and CDR2 YFSETQ. CDR3 length equals 15 residues. The CDR3: CASSLGDNSNQPQHF. CDR3 nucleotide sequence: TGCGCCAGCAGCTTGGGGGATAATAGCAATCAGCCCCAGCATTTT.

This clonotype occurred a few times. This chain links TRBV7-9 with TRBJ2-7; D may correspond to TRBD1 or TRBD2 (5 bases each). Between the trimmed V and J ends, which lost 3 bases and 0 bases, there was a span of 12 bases. This CDR3 region has 15 residues. Per the germline V gene, CDR1 is SEHNR and CDR2 is FQNEAQ (reference sequence). The CDR3 region is CASSLGPSSSYEQYF. The CDR3 region has the DNA TGTGCCAGCAGCTTGGGACCCTCGAGCTCCTACGAGCAGTACTTC.

This clonotype was detected many times. The chain has TRBV4-1 and TRBJ1-2, with D unclear. V was cut by 1 base and J by 6 bases, with 18 bases left in between. The CDR3 consists of 16 residues. Germline CDR1 and CDR2: MGHRA and YSYEKL. The CDR3 here is CASSQAASPLTDGYTF. CDR3 sequence (DNA): TGCGCCAGCAGCCAAGCTGCAAGCCCCCTTACCGATGGCTACACCTTC.

The chain uses TRBV4-3 and TRBJ2-2, with D perhaps TRBD1 (6 bases). Germline values: CDR1 LGHNA, CDR2 YSLEER. The V gene lost 2 bases and the J gene lost 8 bases, with 15 bases spanning the gap. This CDR3 comprises 15 residues. CDR3 amino acids: CASSQRAEGVGELFF. The CDR3 nucleotides read TGCGCCAGCAGCCAAAGGGCCGAGGGGGTGGGGGAGCTGTTTTTT.

The chain couples TRBV24-1 to TRBJ2-3; the D call may be TRBD1 or TRBD2 (5 bases each). This CDR3 contains 14 residues. Germline loops: CDR1 KGHDR, CDR2 SFDVKD. Trimming took 1 base from V and 4 from J, leaving 8 bases between them. CDR3 protein: CATSDFRGPDTQYF. CDR3 bases: TGTGCCACCAGTGATTTCCGGGGCCCAGATACGCAGTATTTT.

The V and J genes are TRBV19 and TRBJ1-6; D call uncertain. V lost 3 bases, J lost 9 bases, and 21 bases lay in between. Per germline, CDR1 LNHDA and CDR2 SQIVND (reference sequence). The CDR3 is made up of 17 amino acids. CDR3 protein: CASSITVASGRGSPLHF. CDR3 DNA sequence: TGTGCCAGTAGTATTACCGTTGCGTCCGGACGTGGTTCACCCCTCCACTTT.

The chain is built from TRBV9 and TRBJ1-3; maybe TRBD1 (5 bases). The CDR3 extends over 16 amino acids. Germline assignment: CDR1 SGDLS and CDR2 YYNGEE. Deletions cut 4 bases from V and 3 bases from J, with 17 bases between. CDR3 protein: CASSPRTRAGGNTIYF. CDR3 nucleotides: TGTGCCAGCAGCCCACGGACACGGGCCGGTGGAAACACCATATATTTT.

This clonotype was seen a few times. V and J are TRBV4-1 and TRBJ2-1; maybe TRBD1 (6 bases). Deletions cut 1 base from V and 4 bases from J, with 8 bases between. This CDR3 has 14 residues. The germline CDR1 and CDR2 sequences are MGHRA and YSYEKL. In DNA form, the CDR3 reads TGCGCCAGCAGCCAAGCCAGGGGTTACAATGAGCAGTTCTTC. This sequence encodes CASSQARGYNEQFF.

This clonotype came up a few times. The V and J genes are TRBV5-6 and TRBJ1-1, with 9 bases fitting TRBD1. CDR3 size: 15 residues. V shed 1 base, J shed 3 bases, and the junction held 4 bases outside the gene matches. CDR1 is SGHDT and CDR2 is YYEEEE in the germline V gene. CDR3 sequence (DNA): TGTGCCAGCAGCTTGTACGGGACAGGGTACACTGAAGCTTTCTTT. Its translation is CASSLYGTGYTEAFF.